One sample yielded the 30 T cell receptor beta chains listed below, sequenced in a study of monozygotic twins with inflammatory bowel disease. TCRdb re-called the 5' RACE reads; every CDR3 protein appears as one record, without DNA. With 170,000 or so distinct CDR3 sequences in the sample, the ten largest clones hold roughly 7.4%. Sequenced input: blood. These receptor sequences come from a human donor with ulcerative colitis or Crohn's disease, or a healthy co-twin of an affected twin (not recorded which).

The V and J genes are TRBV28 and TRBJ1-5; TCRdb's D call, TRBD1, is unchecked because there is no DNA. CDR3 size: 15 residues. Germline V gene data show CDR1 as MDHEN and CDR2 as SYDVKM. CDR3 amino acids: CASGNVGVSNQPQHF.

The chain carries TRBV29-1 and TRBJ2-5. The CDR3 consists of 12 residues. The V gene's germline CDR1 is SQVTM and CDR2 ANQGSEA. The CDR3 reads CSVTTGPETQYF.

The chain combines TRBV30 with TRBJ2-1; TCRdb designates TRBD1, a call that cannot be tested without DNA. This CDR3 has 13 residues. Looked up from germline, CDR1 is GTSNPN and CDR2 is SVGIG (reference sequence). The CDR3 sequence: CAWRSDRGHEQFF.

The V and J genes are TRBV18 and TRBJ2-1; TCRdb's assignment of TRBD1 cannot be checked, as there is no DNA. The length of the CDR3 is 13 residues. Germline-derived CDR1 and CDR2 are KGHSH and LQKENI. The CDR3 is CASSRDRYGEQFF.

The chain couples TRBV2 to TRBJ2-3. Looked up from germline, CDR1 is SNHLY and CDR2 is FYNNEI. This CDR3 contains 13 residues. CDR3 in amino acids: CASNGPFTDTQYF.

The chain combines TRBV6-2 or TRBV6-3 with TRBJ2-1; the TCRdb D gene call, TRBD1, has no DNA to confirm it. CDR3 length equals 15 residues. Germline V gene lookup returns CDR1 MNHEY and CDR2 SVGEGT. This CDR3 reads CASSYHRGAYNEQFF.

V usage is TRBV6-1 and J usage is TRBJ2-5; checking the TCRdb D call of TRBD1 is not possible without DNA. This CDR3 region has 14 residues. Per germline, CDR1 MNHNS and CDR2 SASEGT. The CDR3 protein is CASSEWGVGETQYF.

The chain recombines TRBV20-1 with TRBJ1-2; TCRdb outputs TRBD1, but without DNA this stays unchecked. This CDR3 has 14 residues. The germline V gene encodes CDR1 DFQATT and CDR2 SNEGSKA (reference sequence). Here the CDR3 reads CSARDPQGAGGYTF.

V and J are TRBV5-4 and TRBJ2-2; TCRdb returns TRBD2, unconfirmable since there is no DNA. The germline V gene encodes CDR1 SGHNT and CDR2 YYREEE (reference sequence). The length of the CDR3 is 14 residues. CDR3 sequence reads: CASSLNPRAGELFF.

The chain links TRBV5-1 to TRBJ2-7. CDR3 length equals 13 residues. Germline loops: CDR1 SGHRS, CDR2 YFSETQ. CDR3 region: CASSLMESYEQYF. Full variable domain (rest looked up from reference TRBV5-1 and TRBJ2-7): KAGVTQTPRYLIKTRGQQVTLSCSPISGHRSVSWYQQTPGQGLQFLFEYFSETQRNKGNFPGRFSGRQFSNSRSEMNVSTLELGDSALYLCASSLMESYEQYFGPGTRLTVT.

The chain employs TRBV20-1 and TRBJ2-1; the D call from TCRdb, TRBD1, cannot be confirmed without DNA. This CDR3 has 16 amino acids. Germline CDR1 DFQATT, CDR2 SNEGSKA (reference sequence). The CDR3 is CSASWPGQSPYNEQFF.

V usage is TRBV30 and J usage is TRBJ1-3; TCRdb returns TRBD1, unconfirmable since there is no DNA. CDR3 length: 15 residues. The V gene's germline CDR1 is GTSNPN and CDR2 SVGIG (reference sequence). This CDR3 is CAWSVGRSSGNTIYF.

CDR3 protein: CAIAQGYRNTEAFF. The genes are TRBV10-3 and TRBJ1-1; lacking DNA, the TRBD1 call made by TCRdb goes unchecked. The CDR3 runs 14 residues. Per germline, CDR1 ENHRY and CDR2 SYGVKD.

The gene calls are TRBV6-6 and TRBJ2-7; TCRdb returns TRBD1, unconfirmable since there is no DNA. The CDR3 is 14 amino acids. Germline V gene lookup returns CDR1 MNHNY and CDR2 SVGAGI (reference sequence). CDR3 sequence reads: CASRSTGGSYEQYF.

This chain links TRBV6-2 or TRBV6-3 with TRBJ2-4. Per germline, CDR1 MNHEY and CDR2 SVGEGT. This CDR3 comprises 12 residues. CDR3 sequence: CASSPDGNIQYF.

This sequence joins TRBV29-1 and TRBJ1-1; with no DNA, the TCRdb D assignment of TRBD1 cannot be verified. Germline V CDR1 and CDR2: SQVTM, ANQGSEA. CDR3 length: 16 residues. This CDR3 reads CSVDVKGGLMNTEAFF.

The rearrangement links TRBV5-1 to TRBJ1-1; with no DNA, the TCRdb D assignment of TRBD1 cannot be verified. The CDR3 extends over 16 amino acids. Germline V CDR1 and CDR2: SGHRS, YFSETQ. CDR3 sequence: CASSLDPPDRFTEAFF.

The V gene is TRBV19, the J gene TRBJ2-1. The length of the CDR3 is 14 residues. Germline V lookup: CDR1 LNHDA, CDR2 SQIVND (reference sequence). CDR3 region: CASRARSSYNEQFF. Full variable domain (remainder filled in from reference TRBV19 and TRBJ2-1): DGGITQSPKYLFRKEGQNVTLSCEQNLNHDAMYWYRQDPGQGLRLIYYSQIVNDFQKGDIAEGYSVSREKKESFPLTVTSAQKNPTAFYLCASRARSSYNEQFFGPGTRLTVL.

This chain uses TRBV5-4 with TRBJ2-1; TCRdb lists TRBD2, though no DNA is available to test this call. CDR1 and CDR2 (germline): SGHNT, YYREEE (reference sequence). The CDR3 consists of 17 residues. CDR3 sequence reads: CASSQGLAGVSYNEQFF.

V is TRBV13 and J is TRBJ2-6; TCRdb calls TRBD1, which cannot be checked without DNA. Germline CDR1 and CDR2: PRHDT and FYEKMQ (reference sequence). This CDR3 contains 17 residues. CDR3 loop: CASSARPPGAGANVLTF.

CDR3 loop: CAWSTGTSGNTIYF. The chain links TRBV30 to TRBJ1-3; the TCRdb D gene call, TRBD1, has no DNA to confirm it. CDR3 length: 14 residues. Germline CDR1 reads GTSNPN; CDR2 reads SVGIG (reference sequence).

The chain links TRBV25-1 to TRBJ1-2; TCRdb lists TRBD1, though no DNA is available to test this call. Germline V gives CDR1 MGHDK, CDR2 SYGVNS. This CDR3 has 16 amino acids. This CDR3 is CASSDHSGTDFYGYTF.

The chain uses TRBV10-3 and TRBJ1-2; TCRdb proposes TRBD1, but this gene call is untestable without DNA. Germline CDR1 ENHRY, CDR2 SYGVKD. The CDR3 is 13 residues long. The CDR3 loop reads CAISPGTGNGYTF.

The genes are TRBV7-2 and TRBJ2-3; TCRdb's D call of TRBD1 is untestable without DNA. The CDR3 spans 13 residues. CDR1 is SGHTA, CDR2 FQGNSA, per germline. CDR3 loop: CASSPQGTDTQYF.

The gene calls are TRBV7-9 and TRBJ2-2; the D call from TCRdb, TRBD1, cannot be confirmed without DNA. This CDR3 spans 16 amino acids. CDR1 is SEHNR, CDR2 FQNEAQ, per germline (reference sequence). The CDR3 reads CASSTRGGAANGELFF.

V and J are TRBV5-4 and TRBJ1-1; TCRdb outputs TRBD1, but without DNA this stays unchecked. Germline loops: CDR1 SGHNT, CDR2 YYREEE (reference sequence). The CDR3 runs to 11 residues. The CDR3 is CASSSREEAFF.

CDR3 residues: CASSAVDREAFF. The chain links TRBV23-1 to TRBJ1-1; the D call of TRBD1 rests on TCRdb alone, since no DNA is present to check it. TRBV23-1 is an ORF, and what it does is uncertain. The CDR3 length is 12 residues.

The rearrangement uses TRBV20-1 and TRBJ1-3; the TCRdb D gene call, TRBD1, has no DNA to confirm it. CDR3 size: 16 residues. The V gene's germline CDR1 is DFQATT and CDR2 SNEGSKA (reference sequence). The CDR3: CSATTSGTLSGNTIYF.

This rearrangement joins TRBV14 to TRBJ2-7; there is no DNA to check the TCRdb D call of TRBD1. This CDR3 comprises 17 residues. Germline CDR1 SGHDN, CDR2 FVKESK. The CDR3 is CASSHRGLGDADNEQYF.

The rearrangement joins TRBV5-1 to TRBJ1-3. The CDR3 is 15 residues long. CDR1 is SGHRS, CDR2 YFSETQ, per germline. The CDR3: CASSLASDSGNTIYF.